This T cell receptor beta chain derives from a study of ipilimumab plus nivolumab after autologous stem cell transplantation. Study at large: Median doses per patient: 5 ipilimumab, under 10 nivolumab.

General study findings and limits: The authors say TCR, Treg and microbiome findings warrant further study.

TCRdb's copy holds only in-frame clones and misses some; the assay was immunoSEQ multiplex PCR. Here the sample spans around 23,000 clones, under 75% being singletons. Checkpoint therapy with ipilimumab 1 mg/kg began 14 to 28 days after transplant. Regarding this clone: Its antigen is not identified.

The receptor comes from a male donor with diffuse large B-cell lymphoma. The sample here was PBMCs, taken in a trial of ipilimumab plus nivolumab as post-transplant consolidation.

CDR3: CASTPGGAETQYF. For the CDR3, the DNA is TGTGCCAGCACACCGGGGGGGGCGGAGACCCAGTACTTC. This chain uses TRBV11-3 with TRBJ2-5; 8 positions agree with TRBD2. The CDR3 is 13 residues long. With 7 bases clipped from V and 5 bases from J, the junction kept 6 bases outside the gene matches. In germline, CDR1 is SGHNT, CDR2 YENEEA.